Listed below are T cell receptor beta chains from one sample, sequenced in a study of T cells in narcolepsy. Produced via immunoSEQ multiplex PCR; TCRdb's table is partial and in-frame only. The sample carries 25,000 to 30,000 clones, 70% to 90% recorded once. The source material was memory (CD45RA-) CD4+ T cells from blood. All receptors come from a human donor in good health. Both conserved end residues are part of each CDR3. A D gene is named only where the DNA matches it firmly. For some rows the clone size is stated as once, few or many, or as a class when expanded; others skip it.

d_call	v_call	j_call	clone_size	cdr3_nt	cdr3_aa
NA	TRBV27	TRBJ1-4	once	TGTGCCAGCAGTTTTGGGAGGGCTAATGAAAAACTGTTTTTT	CASSFGRANEKLFF
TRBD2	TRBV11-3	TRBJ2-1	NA	TGTGCCAGCAGCGGACTAGCGGGGGCCAACAGGGGTGAGCAGTTCTTC	CASSGLAGANRGEQFF
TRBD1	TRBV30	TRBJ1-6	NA	TGTGCCTCCCGGGACAGTTATAATTCACCCCTCCACTTT	CASRDSYNSPLHF
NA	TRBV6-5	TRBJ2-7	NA	TGTGCCAGCAGCGTTCTGGGGGGCGAGCAGTACTTC	CASSVLGGEQYF
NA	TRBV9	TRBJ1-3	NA	TGTGCCAGCAGCGTAGGGCAGCCTGGAAACACCATATATTTT	CASSVGQPGNTIYF
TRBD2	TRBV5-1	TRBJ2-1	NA	TGCGCCAGCAGCTTGGGGGCCTTGGGCGCGGGAGGCGAGCAGTTCTTC	CASSLGALGAGGEQFF
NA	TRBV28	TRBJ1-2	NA	TGTGCCAGCAGTTTTGGGGGTTTCGGGGAAAACTATGGCTACACCTTC	CASSFGGFGENYGYTF
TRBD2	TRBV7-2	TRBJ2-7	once	TGTGCCAGCAGCTCGGGAGGGAACTCCTACGAGCAGTACTTC	CASSSGGNSYEQYF
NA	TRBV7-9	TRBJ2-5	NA	TGTGCCAGCAGCTTAGACGGGCAAGAGACCCAGTACTTC	CASSLDGQETQYF
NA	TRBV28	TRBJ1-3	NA	TGTGCCAGCCTTGCGTGGGGCCCTGGAAACACCATATATTTT	CASLAWGPGNTIYF
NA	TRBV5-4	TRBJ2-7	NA	TGTGCCAGCAGCCTAAGACTAGAGCAGTACTTC	CASSLRLEQYF
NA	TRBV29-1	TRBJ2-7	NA	TGCAGCGTCCTCGGCCCCGGGACCTACGAGCAGTACTTC	CSVLGPGTYEQYF
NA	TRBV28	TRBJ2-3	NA	TGTGCCAGCAGTGTAAGGCCCCCCTCTGATACGCAGTATTTT	CASSVRPPSDTQYF
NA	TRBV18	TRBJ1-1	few	TGTGCCAGCTCACCACGTAACAGCCGCATGAACACTGAAGCTTTCTTT	CASSPRNSRMNTEAFF
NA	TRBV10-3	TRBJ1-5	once	TGTGCCATCAGTGGACAGAATTATAGCAATCAGCCCCAGCATTTT	CAISGQNYSNQPQHF
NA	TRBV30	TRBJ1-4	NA	TGTGCCTGGAGTAGCGGGGCGGGGAAGACCGAAAAACTGTTTTTT	CAWSSGAGKTEKLFF
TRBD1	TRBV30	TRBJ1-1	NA	TGTGCCTGGACCTTGACAGGGCGCGCTGAAGCTTTCTTT	CAWTLTGRAEAFF
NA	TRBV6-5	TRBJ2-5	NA	TGTGCCAGCAGCCCAGGGACCCGAAGAGAGACCCAGTACTTC	CASSPGTRRETQYF
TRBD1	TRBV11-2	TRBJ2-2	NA	TGTGCCAGCAGCCCCCGGACAGGGAACACCGGGGAGCTGTTTTTT	CASSPRTGNTGELFF
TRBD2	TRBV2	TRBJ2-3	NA	TGTGCCAGCAGAGCCGGGACTAGCGGGAGGGCCGTAGATACGCAGTATTTT	CASRAGTSGRAVDTQYF